The T cell receptor (beta chain) under discussion was sequenced for a study of vaccination and CD4 T cells after COVID-19. In the case of this clonotype: Its specificity is unknown.

Germline V gene lookup returns CDR1 DFQATT and CDR2 SNEGSKA (reference sequence). CDR3 length: 14 residues. The V end lost 1 base, the J end lost 0 bases, and 7 bases lay between the germline ends. The assay that was used to sequence DNA from cultured CD4+ T cells was the Oncomine TCR Beta short-read assay. MiXCR, run by TCRdb on the PCR reads, gives a single entry per CDR3 protein. This sample has some 7,000 distinct CDR3 sequences, with about 30% found just once. Treatment: approximately nine-day PBMC culture with coronavirus spike peptide pools or control peptides (ViraFEST assay). The unexposed donor's CD4+ T cells were collected before the COVID-19 pandemic (2011-2018).

This sequence joins TRBV20-1 and TRBJ2-4; D not resolved. The sequenced sample was CD4+ T cells from blood, cultured in vitro. This TCR came from a human donor in good health. DNA for the CDR3: TGCAGTGCTAGAGGACCATTAGCCAAAAACATTCAGTACTTC. Protein product: CSARGPLAKNIQYF.